This TCR beta chain was sequenced during a study of T-cell reconstitution after alpha-beta-depleted transplantation in children (TCRdb year 2016). Notes on the research overall: Using TCR repertoire profiling, the study followed T-cell immune reconstitution in a quantitative way in children after TCRalphabeta/CD19-depleted allogeneic hematopoietic cell transplantation.

The library was built by means of PCR. These reads were obtained on an Illumina HiSeq 2500. TCR library preparation used molecular barcoding, with unique molecular identifiers applied to normalize quantification of the TCRbeta repertoire. The raw public reads went through TCRdb reprocessing: fastp at Q25, MiXCR clone calling, in-frame beta chains kept. Rows with a matching CDR3 protein are joined into one entry that keeps the most common DNA and genes. The sample profile shows a few hundred thousand distinct CDR3 sequences; 9.5% to 15% of them were found once. Jointly, the top ten make up under 7% of the sample. This clonotype turned up a few times. The clone's antigen remains unknown. No base-level quality is on record; no much larger clone is a single base apart. V is trimmed back by 0 bases and J by 10 bases, and the junction contains 16 bases that no gene match accounts for. CDR1 ENHRY and CDR2 SYGVKD are derived from the germline V gene. The CDR3 sequence holds 18 residues, the cysteine and phenylalanine included. Here the CDR3 DNA is all that survives: 54 bases in frame from base 1.

Material: PBMCs from the stem cell graft donor, obtained from the stem cell graft. Recombination joined TRBV10-3 with TRBJ2-1; TRBD2 agrees with 9 junctional bases. The source of this sequence is a human donor who donated a stem cell graft to a child with combined immunodeficiency. The bases are TGTGCCATCAGTGAGTCGGGGCTAGCGGGGCCCCCGGGATTGGAGCAGTTCTTC. Its protein product is CAISESGLAGPPGLEQFF.